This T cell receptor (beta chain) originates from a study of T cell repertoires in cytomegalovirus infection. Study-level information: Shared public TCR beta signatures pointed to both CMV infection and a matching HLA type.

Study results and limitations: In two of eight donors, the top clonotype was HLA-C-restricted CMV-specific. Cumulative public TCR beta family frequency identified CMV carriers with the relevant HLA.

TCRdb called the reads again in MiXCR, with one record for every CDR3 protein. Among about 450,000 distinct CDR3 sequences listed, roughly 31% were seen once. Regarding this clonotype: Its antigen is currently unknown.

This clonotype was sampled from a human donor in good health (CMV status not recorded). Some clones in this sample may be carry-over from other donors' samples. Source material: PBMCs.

CDR3 loop: CASSQSGNTDTQYF. As DNA, the CDR3 is TGTGCCAGCAGCCAATCCGGAAACACAGATACGCAGTATTTT. This chain connects TRBV14 to TRBJ2-3; D unclear. Germline V gene sequence: CDR1 SGHDN, CDR2 FVKESK. Deletions cut 2 bases from V and 2 bases from J, with 8 bases between. The length of the CDR3 is 14 residues.